The rows below give T cell receptor beta chains drawn from one sample of a study of T-cell memory formation after mild COVID-19. MiXCR, applied by TCRdb to the 5' RACE reads, yields one record per CDR3 protein. The sample has hundreds of thousands of distinct CDR3 sequences; around 20% are singletons. Sequencing used PBMCs or a T cell subset sorted from them (not recorded which). These receptor sequences come from an adult woman who had mild COVID-19 (a few samples of this study predate the infection). Cell type and time point are not known. The CDR3 runs from the conserved cysteine through the conserved F or W. Clone size, where shown, is once, few, many, or a class for clones that have expanded.

clone size: few
V gene: TRBV9
CDR3 protein: CASSVATQRTTDTQYF

clone size: NA
V gene: TRBV11-2
CDR3 protein: CASSLDSLAGRTDTQYF

clone size: NA
V gene: TRBV10-3
CDR3 protein: CAIWTGTGEAEAFF

clone size: NA
V gene: TRBV5-6
CDR3 protein: CASSRTYSQISYEQYF

clone size: NA
V gene: TRBV9
CDR3 protein: CASSPQTGLRGYGYTF

clone size: few
V gene: TRBV9
CDR3 protein: CASSPRPGGETQYF

clone size: NA
V gene: TRBV18
CDR3 protein: CASSPLDSYNEQFF

clone size: few
V gene: TRBV12-3/TRBV12-4
CDR3 protein: CASSDQALAGGSTDTQYF

clone size: few
V gene: TRBV5-5
CDR3 protein: CASTPGARMNTGELFF

clone size: NA
V gene: TRBV7-9
CDR3 protein: CASSTLRGEAYNEQFF

clone size: few
V gene: TRBV7-9
CDR3 protein: CASSSPGGRDIQYF

clone size: NA
V gene: TRBV7-2
CDR3 protein: CASTSTKAQYF

clone size: few
V gene: TRBV6-2/TRBV6-3
CDR3 protein: CASSSRLAANLKEQFF

clone size: once
V gene: TRBV6-5
CDR3 protein: CASSYSRGAEAFF

clone size: NA
V gene: TRBV12-3/TRBV12-4
CDR3 protein: CASSFASGSANTQYF

clone size: NA
V gene: TRBV6-1
CDR3 protein: CASSEAVRNYGYTF

clone size: NA
V gene: TRBV20-1
CDR3 protein: CSGERHTDTQYF

clone size: NA
V gene: TRBV12-3/TRBV12-4
CDR3 protein: CASSLSRHGYTF

clone size: few
V gene: TRBV19
CDR3 protein: CASSMGLVPNEQFF

clone size: NA
V gene: TRBV6-5
CDR3 protein: CASHTGGVSGANVLTF

clone size: few
V gene: TRBV21-1
CDR3 protein: CASSKFGTRGGSYNEQFF

clone size: NA
V gene: TRBV12-3/TRBV12-4
CDR3 protein: CASSLTWTANTEAFF

clone size: few
V gene: TRBV6-2/TRBV6-3
CDR3 protein: CASSYFGTGGNEQYF

clone size: few
V gene: TRBV5-1
CDR3 protein: CASSSQGYSYGYTF

clone size: few
V gene: TRBV7-2
CDR3 protein: CASSWDGENEQFF

clone size: NA
V gene: TRBV5-1
CDR3 protein: CASSDPLGRQETQYF